The 30 T cell receptor beta chains given below trace back to one sample, sequenced in a study of blood T cell repertoires in COVID-19. Assay: immunoSEQ multiplex PCR; the TCRdb copy retains only in-frame clones and omits some. Counted here are tens of thousands of clones, roughly 82% occurring once; the ten biggest clones make up roughly 10%. Material: peripheral blood. The receptors were sampled from a man aged 50-60 years with acute or convalescent COVID-19.

This clone was recorded once. The V call is TRBV29-1, the J call TRBJ2-3, with 11 bases lining up with TRBD2. Germline V gene sequence: CDR1 SQVTM, CDR2 ANQGSEA. The CDR3 extends over 14 amino acids. The V gene end was trimmed by 4 bases and the J gene end by 4 bases; junction bases not matched to a gene: 4. CDR3: CSVGLAGGSDTQYF. The CDR3 nucleotides are TGCAGCGTTGGCCTAGCGGGAGGCTCAGATACGCAGTATTTT.

The genes are TRBV4-2 and TRBJ2-1; 13 nucleotides align to TRBD2. This CDR3 contains 18 residues. The germline V gene encodes CDR1 LGHNA and CDR2 YNFKEQ. V dropped 1 base and J dropped 2; count of bases not matched to a gene: 5. The DNA for the CDR3 is TGTGCCAGCAGCCAAGGGACTAGCGGGAGTATCACCTACAATGAGCAGTTCTTC. Encoded protein: CASSQGTSGSITYNEQFF.

This chain's CDR3 is CASSQDRRSEHSEQFF. The CDR3, as DNA: TGCGCCAGCAGCCAAGATCGCCGAAGTGAACACAGTGAGCAGTTCTTC. The chain carries TRBV4-1 and TRBJ2-1; D is undetermined. This CDR3 contains 16 residues. Trimming left V 0 bases short and J 9 bases short, with 18 bases between. From germline, CDR1 is MGHRA and CDR2 YSYEKL.

The gene calls are TRBV11-2 and TRBJ2-2, with D perhaps TRBD1 (6 bases). CDR1 is SGHAT and CDR2 is FQNNGV in the germline V gene. CDR3 length: 13 residues. Trimming cost V 5 bases and J 5 bases, with 9 bases left between them. CDR3 sequence: CASSPGTTGELFF. CDR3 nucleotide sequence: TGTGCCAGCAGCCCTGGGACAACCGGGGAGCTGTTTTTT.

The chain has TRBV5-4 and TRBJ2-1, with a weak D call TRBD2 (5 bases). Trimming took off 3 bases at V and 0 bases at J, with 10 bases between the two ends. The CDR3 contains 15 residues. Germline CDR1 SGHNT, CDR2 YYREEE (reference sequence). The CDR3 bases are TGTGCCAGCAGCTCCCCTCGGGGCTCCTACAATGAGCAGTTCTTC. Protein sequence: CASSSPRGSYNEQFF. The full variable domain, in which reference TRBV5-4 and TRBJ2-1 provide the parts outside the CDR3, is ETGVTQSPTHLIKTRGQQVTLRCSSQSGHNTVSWYQQALGQGPQFIFQYYREEENGRGNFPPRFSGLQFPNYSSELNVNALELDDSALYLCASSSPRGSYNEQFFGPGTRLTVL.

This chain's CDR3 is CASSLDRGQGANVLTF. For the CDR3, the DNA is TGTGCCAGCAGCCTTGACAGGGGCCAAGGGGCCAACGTCCTGACTTTC. This sequence joins TRBV11-3 and TRBJ2-6; 8 nucleotides agree with TRBD1. The CDR3 sequence is 16 residues long. The V gene end was trimmed by 5 bases and the J gene end by 4 bases; junction bases not matched to a gene: 7. The germline V gene encodes CDR1 SGHNT and CDR2 YENEEA.

The chain has TRBV4-2 and TRBJ2-7; 7 positions agree with TRBD2. Germline lookup yields CDR1 LGHNA and CDR2 YNFKEQ. The CDR3 loop spans 15 amino acids. Trimming took 1 base from V and 5 from J; bases not matched to a gene: 8. CDR3 DNA sequence: TGTGCCAGCAGCCAAGGGCCCCAGGGAGGGGACGAGCAGTACTTC. It translates to CASSQGPQGGDEQYF.

The rearrangement joins TRBV28 to TRBJ1-5, with 8 nucleotides matching TRBD1. Trimming at V came to 6 bases and at J to 0 bases, leaving 7 bases not matched to a gene. This CDR3 contains 16 residues. Germline values: CDR1 MDHEN, CDR2 SYDVKM. CDR3 in amino acids: CASSSDRGYSNQPQHF. The CDR3 DNA is TGTGCCAGCAGCTCAGACAGGGGTTATAGCAATCAGCCCCAGCATTTT.

J is TRBJ1-2 and V is TRBV6-5; TRBD1 might be the D (5 bases). Trimming removed 6 bases from V and 8 bases from J, with 19 bases in between. The CDR3 covers 14 residues. Germline CDR1 reads MNHEY; CDR2 reads SVGAGI. The CDR3 loop reads CASSQLGLLEGYTF. The DNA of the CDR3 is TGTGCCAGCAGCCAACTGGGACTCCTGGAGGGCTACACCTTC.

The V gene is TRBV2, the J gene TRBJ1-3; a weak D match, TRBD1 (6 bases). V was clipped by 6 bases and J by 4 bases, with 13 bases between them. The CDR3 extends over 14 amino acids. CDR1 and CDR2 from the germline V gene are SNHLY and FYNNEI. The CDR3 DNA reads as TGTGCCAGCAGGAACAGGGTAGGCGGAAACACCATATATTTT. Protein product: CASRNRVGGNTIYF. The full variable domain, with the rest looked up from reference TRBV2 and TRBJ1-3, is EPEVTQTPSHQVTQMGQEVILRCVPISNHLYFYWYRQILGQKVEFLVSFYNNEISEKSEIFDDQFSVERPDGSNFTLKIRSTKLEDSAMYFCASRNRVGGNTIYFGEGSWLTVV.

The CDR3 protein is CASQEPGQGAYEQYF. The CDR3, as DNA: TGTGCCAGCCAAGAGCCGGGACAGGGTGCCTACGAGCAGTACTTC. V usage is TRBV2 and J usage is TRBJ2-7, with TRBD1 matching 9 bases. The germline CDR1 and CDR2 sequences are SNHLY and FYNNEI. The CDR3 is 15 amino acids. Germline trimming cut 8 bases from V and 2 bases from J; bases unmatched to any gene: 10.

The V gene is TRBV9, the J gene TRBJ2-2; the D is unclear. V was clipped by 2 bases and J by 6 bases, with 17 bases between them. Germline V CDR1 and CDR2: SGDLS, YYNGEE. The CDR3 has 16 amino acids. The chain's CDR3 is CASSVDRQVPPGELFF. For the CDR3, the DNA is TGTGCCAGCAGCGTCGACCGACAAGTCCCCCCCGGGGAGCTGTTTTTT.

This rearrangement joins TRBV7-2 to TRBJ1-4; TRBD1 is a possible D gene (6 bases). The length of the CDR3 is 15 residues. Germline CDR1 is SGHTA and CDR2 is FQGNSA. V dropped 1 base and J dropped 11 bases, with 17 bases sitting between them. The CDR3 DNA follows: TGTGCCAGCAGCTTAGGAATAGGGGGATCCAGGAAACTGTTTTTT. Its protein product is CASSLGIGGSRKLFF. Together with reference TRBV7-2 and TRBJ1-4, the CDR3 gives the full variable domain: GAGVSQSPSNKVTEKGKDVELRCDPISGHTALYWYRQSLGQGLEFLIYFQGNSAPDKSGLPSDRFSAERTGGSVSTLTIQRTQQEDSAVYLCASSLGIGGSRKLFFGSGTQLSVL.

The rearrangement links TRBV28 to TRBJ1-2; D is undetermined. The V end was cut by 5 bases, the J end by 0 bases, with 16 bases between. Per the germline V gene, CDR1 is MDHEN and CDR2 is SYDVKM. The CDR3 sequence is 16 residues long. The CDR3 region is CASSPPIHTPNYGYTF. The CDR3 region has the DNA TGTGCCAGCAGTCCGCCGATACACACCCCTAACTATGGCTACACCTTC.

V usage is TRBV19 and J usage is TRBJ2-1; TRBD1 agrees at 11 bases. CDR1 is LNHDA, CDR2 SQIVND, per germline (reference sequence). The ends lost 8 bases at V and 9 bases at J; junction bases unmatched: 6. There are 13 residues in the CDR3. The CDR3 DNA reads TGTGCCAGTGGGACAGGGGGAATCAGTGAGCAGTTCTTC. This encodes CASGTGGISEQFF.

V usage is TRBV2 and J usage is TRBJ1-2; D ambiguous. From germline, CDR1 is SNHLY and CDR2 FYNNEI. This CDR3 is built from 14 residues. V was cut by 3 bases and J by 5 bases, with 13 bases left in between. DNA of the CDR3: TGTGCCAGCAGTGAGGCCGAGGTCTGGTATGGCTACACCTTC. Its translation is CASSEAEVWYGYTF.

The rearrangement links TRBV14 to TRBJ2-3; D remains ambiguous. There are 16 residues in the CDR3. Trimming stripped 0 bases from V and 0 bases from J, with 10 bases between. Germline V CDR1 and CDR2: SGHDN, FVKESK. CDR3 nucleotides: TGTGCCAGCAGCCAAGAGGTAGCATGGAGCACAGATACGCAGTATTTT. Its protein product is CASSQEVAWSTDTQYF.

Only one count was recorded for this clone. DNA for the CDR3: TGTGCCAGCAGCTTAGTAAGGGGGAGACAGAATCCAGACGGCTACACCTTC. This codes for CASSLVRGRQNPDGYTF. This chain links TRBV11-2 with TRBJ1-2, with TRBD1 as a possible D gene (6 bases). V lost 1 base, J lost 8 bases, and 23 bases lay in between. CDR1 is SGHAT and CDR2 is FQNNGV in the germline V gene. The CDR3 spans 17 residues.

CDR3 bases: TGTGCCAGCAGTTATGACAGGGTTGGAAACACCATATATTTT. This translates into CASSYDRVGNTIYF. The chain combines TRBV6-5 with TRBJ1-3; 7 bases agree with TRBD1. The CDR3 is made up of 14 amino acids. Germline CDR1 reads MNHEY; CDR2 reads SVGAGI. Unmatched junction bases numbered 2, after V lost 3 bases and J lost 3 bases.

The V and J genes are TRBV7-9 and TRBJ1-2, with 9 bases aligning to TRBD1. Trimming took 6 bases from V and 7 from J; bases not matched to a gene: 12. In germline, CDR1 is SEHNR, CDR2 FQNEAQ (reference sequence). The CDR3 runs to 15 residues. The CDR3 reads CASRHRDREYSGYTF. The DNA of the CDR3 is TGTGCCAGCAGACACAGGGACAGGGAGTACAGTGGCTACACCTTC.

The chain recombines TRBV11-2 with TRBJ1-4, with D maybe TRBD1 (6 bases). Germline lookup yields CDR1 SGHAT and CDR2 FQNNGV. The ends were cut back, 4 bases at V and 12 bases at J, with 12 bases in the middle. This CDR3 spans 12 amino acids. The CDR3 here is CASSSNRDELFF. The CDR3 DNA follows: TGTGCCAGCAGCTCCAACAGGGATGAACTGTTTTTT.

J is TRBJ2-6 and V is TRBV7-2; D unclear. Deletions cut 2 bases from V and 0 bases from J, with 2 bases between. The CDR3 extends over 14 amino acids. Germline V gene data show CDR1 as SGHTA and CDR2 as FQGNSA. CDR3 sequence reads: CASSLHSGANVLTF. CDR3 DNA: TGTGCCAGCAGCTTACACTCTGGGGCCAACGTCCTGACTTTC. The whole variable domain, filled in from reference TRBV7-2 and TRBJ2-6, reads GAGVSQSPSNKVTEKGKDVELRCDPISGHTALYWYRQSLGQGLEFLIYFQGNSAPDKSGLPSDRFSAERTGGSVSTLTIQRTQQEDSAVYLCASSLHSGANVLTFGAGSRLTVL.

CDR3 nucleotides: TGTGCCACCAGTGTAGGGACTAGCGGGAGGGTGAGGTCCAATGAGCAGTTCTTC. This encodes CATSVGTSGRVRSNEQFF. V usage is TRBV24-1 and J usage is TRBJ2-1; the match to TRBD2 covers 16 bases. In germline, CDR1 is KGHDR, CDR2 SFDVKD. Germline trimming cut 5 bases from V and 6 bases from J; bases unmatched to any gene: 9. The CDR3 runs 18 residues.

This clone was seen more than once but under ten times. The rearrangement uses TRBV6-5 and TRBJ1-2; possibly TRBD1 for D (5 bases). Germline V gene lookup returns CDR1 MNHEY and CDR2 SVGAGI. V gave up 8 bases and J gave up 4 bases, with 11 bases separating them. The CDR3 spans 12 residues. The CDR3 region has the DNA TGTGCCAGCGGGCAGGGATCCTATGGCTACACCTTC. It translates to CASGQGSYGYTF.

The CDR3 DNA reads as TGTGCCATCAGTGAGTCCAGATCGACAGGGGGGGCGGACTCATCTGGGGCCAACGTCCTGACTTTC. This codes for CAISESRSTGGADSSGANVLTF. The chain links TRBV10-3 to TRBJ2-6; 9 nucleotides agree with TRBD1. From germline, CDR1 is ENHRY and CDR2 SYGVKD. The CDR3 consists of 22 residues. V dropped 0 bases and J dropped 1; count of bases not matched to a gene: 16.

The chain joins TRBV27 to TRBJ2-2; D uncertain. CDR1 is MNHEY, CDR2 SMNVEV, per germline (reference sequence). Between the trimmed V and J ends, which lost 7 bases and 0 bases, there was a span of 3 bases. The CDR3 covers 12 residues. The CDR3 nucleotides are TGTGCCAGCATTACGAACACCGGGGAGCTGTTTTTT. Amino acids: CASITNTGELFF.

The V gene is TRBV3-1 (or the pseudogene TRBV3-2), the J gene TRBJ1-5; D remains ambiguous. CDR3 size: 14 residues. CDR1 and CDR2 from the germline V gene are LGHDT and YNNKEL (reference sequence). Trimming cost V 1 base and J 3 bases, with 7 bases left between them. The CDR3 DNA reads as TGTGCCAGCAGCCAAGGACTTACCAATCAGCCCCAGCATTTT. Translated, it gives CASSQGLTNQPQHF.

The chain combines TRBV18 with TRBJ1-2; TRBD1 matches 9 bases. V lost 3 bases to trimming and J lost 2 bases; unmatched junction nucleotides: 1. Germline CDR1 KGHSH, CDR2 LQKENI. This CDR3 region has 14 residues. CDR3 sequence reads: CASSPGTGNYGYTF. The CDR3 DNA reads as TGTGCCAGCTCACCTGGGACAGGGAACTATGGCTACACCTTC.

The rearrangement uses TRBV18 and TRBJ1-2, with 7 nucleotides matching TRBD1. Looked up from germline, CDR1 is KGHSH and CDR2 is LQKENI. The CDR3 contains 16 residues. After removal of 0 bases from V and 3 bases from J, the junction contained 7 bases not matched to a gene. CDR3 DNA sequence: TGTGCCAGCTCACCACCGAGCAGGGGGGTTGACTATGGCTACACCTTC. It yields the protein CASSPPSRGVDYGYTF.

The chain couples TRBV9 to TRBJ1-3; 7 bases are a match to TRBD1. V was pared by 7 bases and J by 3 bases, with 4 bases of the junction left unmatched. This CDR3 region has 13 residues. In germline, CDR1 is SGDLS, CDR2 YYNGEE. The CDR3 is CASSGGGGNTIYF. As DNA, the CDR3 is TGTGCCAGCTCAGGGGGTGGTGGAAACACCATATATTTT.